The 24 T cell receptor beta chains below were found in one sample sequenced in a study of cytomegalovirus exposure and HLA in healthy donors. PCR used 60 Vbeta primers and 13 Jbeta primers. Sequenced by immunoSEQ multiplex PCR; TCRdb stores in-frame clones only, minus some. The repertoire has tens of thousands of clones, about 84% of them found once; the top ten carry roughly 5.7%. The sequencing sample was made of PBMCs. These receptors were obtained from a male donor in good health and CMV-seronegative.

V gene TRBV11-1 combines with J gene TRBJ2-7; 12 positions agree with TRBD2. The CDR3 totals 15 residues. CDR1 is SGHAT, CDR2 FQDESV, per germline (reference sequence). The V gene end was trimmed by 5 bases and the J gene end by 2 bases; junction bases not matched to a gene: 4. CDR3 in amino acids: CASSPPSGGAYEQYF. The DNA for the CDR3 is TGTGCCAGCAGCCCACCTAGCGGGGGGGCCTACGAGCAGTACTTC.

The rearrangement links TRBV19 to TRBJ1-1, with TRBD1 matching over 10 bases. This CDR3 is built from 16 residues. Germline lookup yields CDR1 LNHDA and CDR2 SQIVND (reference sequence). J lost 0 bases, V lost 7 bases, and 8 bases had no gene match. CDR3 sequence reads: CASTRRQGAMNTEAFF. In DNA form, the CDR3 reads TGTGCCAGTACCCGACGACAGGGGGCTATGAACACTGAAGCTTTCTTT. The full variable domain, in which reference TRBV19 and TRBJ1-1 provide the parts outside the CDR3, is DGGITQSPKYLFRKEGQNVTLSCEQNLNHDAMYWYRQDPGQGLRLIYYSQIVNDFQKGDIAEGYSVSREKKESFPLTVTSAQKNPTAFYLCASTRRQGAMNTEAFFGQGTRLTVV.

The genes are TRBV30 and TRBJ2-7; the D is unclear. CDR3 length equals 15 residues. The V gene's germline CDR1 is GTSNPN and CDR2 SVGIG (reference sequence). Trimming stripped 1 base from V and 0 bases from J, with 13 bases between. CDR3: CAWSGVTESSYEQYF. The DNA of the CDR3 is TGTGCCTGGAGTGGGGTGACGGAGAGCTCCTACGAGCAGTACTTC.

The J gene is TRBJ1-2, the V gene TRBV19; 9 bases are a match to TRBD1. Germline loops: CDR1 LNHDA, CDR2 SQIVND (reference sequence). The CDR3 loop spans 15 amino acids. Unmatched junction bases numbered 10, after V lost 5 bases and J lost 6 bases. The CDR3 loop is CASSVLQGARDGYTF. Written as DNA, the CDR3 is TGTGCCAGTAGTGTTCTACAGGGGGCGAGGGATGGCTACACCTTC.

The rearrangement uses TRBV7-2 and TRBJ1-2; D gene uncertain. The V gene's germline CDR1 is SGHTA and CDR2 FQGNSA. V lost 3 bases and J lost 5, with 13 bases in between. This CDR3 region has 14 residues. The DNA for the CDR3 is TGTGCCAGCAGCTTTGATTTCAGGCAGTATGGCTACACCTTC. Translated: CASSFDFRQYGYTF.

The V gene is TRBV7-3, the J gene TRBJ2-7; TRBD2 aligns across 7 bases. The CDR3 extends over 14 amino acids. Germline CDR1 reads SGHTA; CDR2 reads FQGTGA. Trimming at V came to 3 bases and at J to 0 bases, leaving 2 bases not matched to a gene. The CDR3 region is CASSFSGGSYEQYF. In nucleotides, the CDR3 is TGTGCCAGCAGCTTCTCGGGGGGCTCCTACGAGCAGTACTTC.

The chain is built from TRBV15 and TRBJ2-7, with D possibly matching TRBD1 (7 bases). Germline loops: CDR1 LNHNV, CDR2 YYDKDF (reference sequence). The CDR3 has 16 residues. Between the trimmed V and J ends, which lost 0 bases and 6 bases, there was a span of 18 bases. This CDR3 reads CATSRDPRGASGEQYF. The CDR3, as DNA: TGTGCCACCAGCAGAGATCCCAGGGGGGCCTCTGGCGAGCAGTACTTC.

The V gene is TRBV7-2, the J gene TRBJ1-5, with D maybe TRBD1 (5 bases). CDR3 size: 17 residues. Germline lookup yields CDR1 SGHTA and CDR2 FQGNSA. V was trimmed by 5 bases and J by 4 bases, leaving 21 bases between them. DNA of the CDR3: TGTGCCAGCAGCCAAACCCCACCGGGGCGGGGAAATCAGCCCCAGCATTTT. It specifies CASSQTPPGRGNQPQHF.

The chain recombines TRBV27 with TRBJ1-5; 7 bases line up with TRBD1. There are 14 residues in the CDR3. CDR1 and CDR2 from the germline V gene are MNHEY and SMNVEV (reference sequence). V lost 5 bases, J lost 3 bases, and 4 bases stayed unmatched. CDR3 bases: TGTGCCAGCAGTCCGGACAGGAACAATCAGCCCCAGCATTTT. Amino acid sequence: CASSPDRNNQPQHF.

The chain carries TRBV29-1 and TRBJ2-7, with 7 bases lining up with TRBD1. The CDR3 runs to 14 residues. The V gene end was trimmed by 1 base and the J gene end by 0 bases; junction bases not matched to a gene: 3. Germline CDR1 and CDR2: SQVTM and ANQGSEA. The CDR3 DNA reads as TGCAGCGTTGAAGGACAGGGCAGCTCCTACGAGCAGTACTTC. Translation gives CSVEGQGSSYEQYF.

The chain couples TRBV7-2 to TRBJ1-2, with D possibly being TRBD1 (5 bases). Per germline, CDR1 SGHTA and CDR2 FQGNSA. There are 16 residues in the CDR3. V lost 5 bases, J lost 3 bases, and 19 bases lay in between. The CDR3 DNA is TGTGCCAGCAGCGTCATCATCCAGGGCGGTGACTATGGCTACACCTTC. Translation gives CASSVIIQGGDYGYTF.

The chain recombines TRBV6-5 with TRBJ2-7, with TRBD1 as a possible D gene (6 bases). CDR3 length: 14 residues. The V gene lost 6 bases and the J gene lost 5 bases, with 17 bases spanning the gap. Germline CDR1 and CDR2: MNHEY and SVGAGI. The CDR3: CASSRPQGIHEQYF. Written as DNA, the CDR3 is TGTGCCAGCAGCCGTCCACAGGGAATCCACGAGCAGTACTTC.

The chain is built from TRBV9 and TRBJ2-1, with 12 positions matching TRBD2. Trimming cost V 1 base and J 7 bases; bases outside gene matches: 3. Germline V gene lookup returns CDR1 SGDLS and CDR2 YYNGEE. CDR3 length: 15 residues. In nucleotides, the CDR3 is TGTGCCAGCAGCGTACTAGCGGGGGGGTGGAATGAGCAGTTCTTC. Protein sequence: CASSVLAGGWNEQFF.

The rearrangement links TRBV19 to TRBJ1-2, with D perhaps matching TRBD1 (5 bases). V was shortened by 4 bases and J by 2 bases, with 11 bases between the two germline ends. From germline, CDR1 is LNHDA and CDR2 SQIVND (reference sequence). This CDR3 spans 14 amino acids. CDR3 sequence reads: CASSTPGLNYGYTF. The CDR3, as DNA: TGTGCCAGTAGTACCCCGGGACTCAACTATGGCTACACCTTC.

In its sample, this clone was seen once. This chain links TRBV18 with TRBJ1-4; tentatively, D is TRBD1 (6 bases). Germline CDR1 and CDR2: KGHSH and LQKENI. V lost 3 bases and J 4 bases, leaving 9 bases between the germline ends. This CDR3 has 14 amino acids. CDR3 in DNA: TGTGCCAGCTCACCCCGGACAGATAATGAAAAACTGTTTTTT. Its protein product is CASSPRTDNEKLFF.

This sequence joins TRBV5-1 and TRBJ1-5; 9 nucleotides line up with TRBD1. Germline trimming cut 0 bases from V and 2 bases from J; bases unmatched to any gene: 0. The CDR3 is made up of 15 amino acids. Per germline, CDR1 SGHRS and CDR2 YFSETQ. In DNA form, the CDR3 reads TGCGCCAGCAGCTTGGGGACAGGGGGCAATCAGCCCCAGCATTTT. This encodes CASSLGTGGNQPQHF.

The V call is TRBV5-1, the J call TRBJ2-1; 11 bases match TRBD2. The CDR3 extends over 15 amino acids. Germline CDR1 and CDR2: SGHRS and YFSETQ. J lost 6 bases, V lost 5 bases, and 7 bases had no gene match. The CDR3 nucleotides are TGCGCCAGCAGTTTCCTAGCGGGGGGTGGCAATGAGCAGTTCTTC. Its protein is CASSFLAGGGNEQFF.

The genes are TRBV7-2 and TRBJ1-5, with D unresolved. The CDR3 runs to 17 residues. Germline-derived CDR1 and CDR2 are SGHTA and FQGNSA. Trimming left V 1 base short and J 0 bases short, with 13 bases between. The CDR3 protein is CTSSLVGGMNSNQPQHF. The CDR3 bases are TGTACCAGCAGCTTAGTGGGAGGGATGAATAGCAATCAGCCCCAGCATTTT.

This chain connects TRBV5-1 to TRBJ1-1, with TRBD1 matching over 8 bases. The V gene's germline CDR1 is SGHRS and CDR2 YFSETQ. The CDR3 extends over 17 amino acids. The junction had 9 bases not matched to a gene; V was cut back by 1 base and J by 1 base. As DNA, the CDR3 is TGCGCCAGCAGCTTGAGGCACAGGGGGAGGCGGAACACTGAAGCTTTCTTT. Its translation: CASSLRHRGRRNTEAFF.

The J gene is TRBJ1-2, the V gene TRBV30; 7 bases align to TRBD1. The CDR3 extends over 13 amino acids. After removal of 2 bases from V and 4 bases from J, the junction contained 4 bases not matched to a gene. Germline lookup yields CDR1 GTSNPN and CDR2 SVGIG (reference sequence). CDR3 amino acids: CAWSMDRFYGYTF. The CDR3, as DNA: TGTGCCTGGAGTATGGACAGGTTCTATGGCTACACCTTC.

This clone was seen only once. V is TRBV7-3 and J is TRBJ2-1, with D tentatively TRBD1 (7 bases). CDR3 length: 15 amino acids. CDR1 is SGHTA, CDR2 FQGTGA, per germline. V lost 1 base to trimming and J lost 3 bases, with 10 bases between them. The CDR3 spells CASSLRRDSYNEQFF. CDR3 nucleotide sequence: TGTGCCAGCAGCTTAAGGCGGGACAGCTACAATGAGCAGTTCTTC.

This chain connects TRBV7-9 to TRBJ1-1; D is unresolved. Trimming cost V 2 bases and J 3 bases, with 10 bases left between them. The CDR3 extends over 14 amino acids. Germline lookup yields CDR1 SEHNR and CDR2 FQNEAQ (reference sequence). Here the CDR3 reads CASSLIDLDTEAFF. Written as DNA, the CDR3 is TGTGCCAGCAGCTTAATAGACTTGGACACTGAAGCTTTCTTT. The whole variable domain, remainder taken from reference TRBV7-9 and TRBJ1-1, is DTGVSQNPRHKITKRGQNVTFRCDPISEHNRLYWYRQTLGQGPEFLTYFQNEAQLEKSRLLSDRFSAERPKGSFSTLEIQRTEQGDSAMYLCASSLIDLDTEAFFGQGTRLTVV.

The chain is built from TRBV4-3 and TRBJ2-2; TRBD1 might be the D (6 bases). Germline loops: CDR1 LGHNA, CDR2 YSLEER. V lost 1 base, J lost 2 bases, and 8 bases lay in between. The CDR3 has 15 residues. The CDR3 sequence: CASSQGTVNTGELFF. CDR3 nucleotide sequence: TGCGCCAGCAGCCAAGGGACAGTTAACACCGGGGAGCTGTTTTTT.

In DNA, the CDR3 is TGTGCCAGCAGCTTAATCCGGAACACTGAAGCTTTCTTT. Its protein product is CASSLIRNTEAFF. The rearrangement uses TRBV7-2 and TRBJ1-1; no clear D gene. The V end lost 2 bases, the J end lost 1 base, and 5 bases lay between the germline ends. CDR1 is SGHTA, CDR2 FQGNSA, per germline. This CDR3 comprises 13 residues. The whole variable domain, filled in from reference TRBV7-2 and TRBJ1-1, reads GAGVSQSPSNKVTEKGKDVELRCDPISGHTALYWYRQSLGQGLEFLIYFQGNSAPDKSGLPSDRFSAERTGGSVSTLTIQRTQQEDSAVYLCASSLIRNTEAFFGQGTRLTVV.